This T cell receptor beta chain was sequenced in a study of cytotoxic CD8 clonotypes in ibrutinib-treated CLL (dated by TCRdb to the early 2020s). Study-wide context: The cohort had 11 to 12 relapsed/refractory and roughly 14 treatment-naive patients; 17 to 18 were IGHV unmutated. Responses were partial in around 24 patients and complete in 2; after median around 65 months follow-up, 14 stayed in remission and roughly twelve progressed. Response samples were obtained after a median of 12 months of treatment, with a range of about 6 to 36 months. On average, each sample yielded 255,043 productive templates and around 100,000 productive rearrangements. Of the roughly 90 participants in the trial, about two dozen had longitudinal samples available. Cryopreserved peripheral blood mononuclear cells were obtained prior to treatment, at the time of response, and at either disease progression or sustained remission. Every sample from remission and from progressive disease was obtained while the patients were still on ibrutinib. General findings and caveats noted by the study authors: Public clonotypes were rare and either shrank or stayed stable during treatment, and the rise in clonality at ibrutinib response reflected expansion of private clonotypes. At baseline, clonality was higher than in age-matched healthy donors and showed a strong correlation with circulating CD8+ T-cell counts. Sampling times were not matched between patients in sustained remission and patients whose disease was progressing, and lymph node repertoires were not examined. Clonality increased at ibrutinib response, stayed stable in sustained remission, and fell back toward baseline at progression.

The time point label, as the study defines it: roughly 25 months on ibrutinib. For TCR beta library preparation, 2 to 2.5 micrograms of genomic DNA were isolated from cryopreserved PBMCs. High-throughput TCR beta sequencing was performed on longitudinal blood samples from CLL patients receiving ibrutinib monotherapy. The patients took part in an open-label, single-center phase 2 trial of ibrutinib monotherapy. Per the germline V gene, MRHNA is the CDR1 and SNTAGT is the CDR2. The junction shows trimming of 4 bases on V and 4 bases on J, plus 6 bases between the germline ends. Reading from cysteine to phenylalanine, the CDR3 counts 12 amino acids. Only the CDR3 DNA stays, 36 bases, in frame from base 1. A MiSeq instrument was used for deep resolution sequencing, which targeted depths ranging from 1 in 1 million up to 1 in 200,000 T cells, with coverage averaging 10x for each clonotype. The immunoSEQ hsTCRB Kit was used to generate the TCR beta libraries. Concerning the study's data processing: ImmunoSEQ Data Assistant and ImmunoSEQ Analyzer were used for data analysis, and V, D and J genes were assigned according to IMGT definitions. Clonality, with values ranging from 0 to 1, was calculated as one minus the normalized Shannon entropy of productive rearrangement frequencies. Public clonotype analysis was restricted to overrepresented clonotypes comprising at least 0.05% of each patient's repertoire. More than ten age-matched healthy donor repertoires from immuneACCESS were used as controls for clonality. TCRdb's version of the immuneACCESS table is confined to in-frame rearrangements and falls short of the full clone set. An unresolved V gene accounts for under half of the shortfall where checked; the remainder is of unknown origin. V and J calls and clone size follow that table, whereas D and trimming were derived from the DNA. Here the sample has roughly 150,000 clones; about 76% occur a single time. Around 4.9% of the sample is held by the ten biggest clonotypes.

As concerns this clone: No cognate antigen has been identified for it. It has no much larger one-base neighbor in the sample; base qualities were not kept.

The chain uses TRBV6-4 and TRBJ2-3; the D gene cannot be resolved reliably. The clonotype was recovered from a human donor with chronic lymphocytic leukemia. The sequencing here drew on PBMCs, taken after 24 months of ibrutinib treatment. The nucleotide sequence reads as follows: TGTGCCAGCAGTGGATCTTCAGATACGCAGTATTTT. This sequence encodes CASSGSSDTQYF.